Listed below are T cell receptor beta chains from one sample, sequenced in a study of cytomegalovirus exposure and HLA in healthy donors. Assay used: immunoSEQ multiplex PCR; TCRdb lists only in-frame clones, some missing. The sample has some 100,000 clones, about two thirds seen once; the top ten hold roughly 15%. Sequencing was done on a sample of PBMCs. Every receptor here comes from a woman between 45 and 65 years old in good health and CMV-seropositive. The CDR3 runs from the conserved cysteine through the conserved F or W. The order of the fields is CDR3 protein, V gene, clone size, CDR3 length, J gene. The size field is filled for only some rows; it gives once, few, many or a size class.

CDR3 protein: CASSLRRADQPQHF; V gene: TRBV5-6; clone size: NA; CDR3 length: 14; J gene: TRBJ1-5
CDR3 protein: CASSFGGAFNYGYTF; V gene: TRBV5-6; clone size: many; CDR3 length: 15; J gene: TRBJ1-2
CDR3 protein: CASSLASGSSFPYEQYF; V gene: TRBV19; clone size: NA; CDR3 length: 17; J gene: TRBJ2-7
CDR3 protein: CASSSSLSEAFF; V gene: TRBV6-5; clone size: NA; CDR3 length: 12; J gene: TRBJ1-1
CDR3 protein: CASSPGTSGGEQFF; V gene: TRBV19; clone size: NA; CDR3 length: 14; J gene: TRBJ2-1
CDR3 protein: CASSEVSDLGSTDTQYF; V gene: TRBV2; clone size: few; CDR3 length: 17; J gene: TRBJ2-3
CDR3 protein: CSVQFNQGYTEAFF; V gene: TRBV29-1; clone size: few; CDR3 length: 14; J gene: TRBJ1-1
CDR3 protein: CASSIQRRGQPQHF; V gene: TRBV19; clone size: NA; CDR3 length: 14; J gene: TRBJ1-5
CDR3 protein: CASSLETEAFF; V gene: TRBV7-9; clone size: NA; CDR3 length: 11; J gene: TRBJ1-1
CDR3 protein: CSSRSRGLRLYGYTF; V gene: TRBV7-9; clone size: few; CDR3 length: 15; J gene: TRBJ1-2
CDR3 protein: CASSSGTGEDNEQFF; V gene: TRBV5-8; clone size: NA; CDR3 length: 15; J gene: TRBJ2-1
CDR3 protein: CATPHGGSTNTGELFF; V gene: TRBV19; clone size: NA; CDR3 length: 16; J gene: TRBJ2-2
CDR3 protein: CASSGVDFTGNTIYF; V gene: TRBV6-1; clone size: NA; CDR3 length: 15; J gene: TRBJ1-3
CDR3 protein: CASSPPPTGVGYGYTF; V gene: TRBV18; clone size: NA; CDR3 length: 16; J gene: TRBJ1-2
CDR3 protein: CATRREAGGGTEAFF; V gene: TRBV15; clone size: NA; CDR3 length: 15; J gene: TRBJ1-1
CDR3 protein: CASSLGAGQGRNQPQHF; V gene: TRBV7-6; clone size: few; CDR3 length: 17; J gene: TRBJ1-5
CDR3 protein: CASSPGQLDSYEQYF; V gene: TRBV19; clone size: NA; CDR3 length: 15; J gene: TRBJ2-7
CDR3 protein: CASSFISSSSYNEQFF; V gene: TRBV27; clone size: NA; CDR3 length: 16; J gene: TRBJ2-1
CDR3 protein: CASSLWEGSGNQPQHF; V gene: TRBV5-4; clone size: few; CDR3 length: 16; J gene: TRBJ1-5
CDR3 protein: CASSFGDRNYEQYF; V gene: TRBV5-1; clone size: NA; CDR3 length: 14; J gene: NA
CDR3 protein: CASSPSGTLVEQYF; V gene: TRBV27; clone size: NA; CDR3 length: 14; J gene: TRBJ2-7
CDR3 protein: CASSPREFNEQFF; V gene: TRBV7-2; clone size: NA; CDR3 length: 13; J gene: TRBJ2-1
CDR3 protein: CASSYSYNEQFF; V gene: TRBV7-2; clone size: NA; CDR3 length: 12; J gene: TRBJ2-1
CDR3 protein: CSLPRAGEQYF; V gene: TRBV20-1; clone size: NA; CDR3 length: 11; J gene: TRBJ2-7
CDR3 protein: CASSITGVSHEQYF; V gene: TRBV28; clone size: NA; CDR3 length: 14; J gene: TRBJ2-7
CDR3 protein: CASSDIRSEQYF; V gene: TRBV2; clone size: NA; CDR3 length: 12; J gene: TRBJ2-7
CDR3 protein: CASSPQGTGATEAFF; V gene: TRBV18; clone size: NA; CDR3 length: 15; J gene: TRBJ1-1
CDR3 protein: CASSIEPGSYEQYF; V gene: TRBV19; clone size: few; CDR3 length: 14; J gene: TRBJ2-7
CDR3 protein: CASSPGGLVNTEAFF; V gene: TRBV6-5; clone size: NA; CDR3 length: 15; J gene: TRBJ1-1
CDR3 protein: CASRGLAGRTGELFF; V gene: TRBV27; clone size: NA; CDR3 length: 15; J gene: TRBJ2-2
CDR3 protein: CAGRAPTEAFF; V gene: TRBV19; clone size: NA; CDR3 length: 11; J gene: TRBJ1-1
CDR3 protein: CASRGTGARDTQYF; V gene: TRBV6-6; clone size: NA; CDR3 length: 14; J gene: TRBJ2-3
CDR3 protein: CASSTLNTGELFF; V gene: TRBV11-3; clone size: NA; CDR3 length: 13; J gene: TRBJ2-2
CDR3 protein: CASSFSGSSYEQYF; V gene: TRBV5-4; clone size: NA; CDR3 length: 14; J gene: TRBJ2-7
CDR3 protein: CASTLPPWGTGVQPQHF; V gene: TRBV28; clone size: NA; CDR3 length: 17; J gene: TRBJ1-5
CDR3 protein: CASMNREGAKNIQYF; V gene: TRBV13; clone size: few; CDR3 length: 15; J gene: TRBJ2-4
CDR3 protein: CASRFSPVPNTEAFF; V gene: TRBV5-5; clone size: NA; CDR3 length: 15; J gene: TRBJ1-1